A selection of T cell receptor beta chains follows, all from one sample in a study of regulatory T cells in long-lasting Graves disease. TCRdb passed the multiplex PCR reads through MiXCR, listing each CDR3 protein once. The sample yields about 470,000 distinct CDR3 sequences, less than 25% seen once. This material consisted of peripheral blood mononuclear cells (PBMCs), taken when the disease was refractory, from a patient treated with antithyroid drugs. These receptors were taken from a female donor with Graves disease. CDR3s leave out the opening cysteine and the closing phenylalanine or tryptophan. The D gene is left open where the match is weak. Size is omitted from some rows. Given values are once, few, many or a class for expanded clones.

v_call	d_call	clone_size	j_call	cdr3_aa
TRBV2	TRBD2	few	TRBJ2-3	ASSGPGGSPDTQY
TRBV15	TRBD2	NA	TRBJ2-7	ATKPWGGERY
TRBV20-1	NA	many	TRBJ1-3	SATLGSSGNTIY
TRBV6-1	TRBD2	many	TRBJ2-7	ASSGTSGSWNEQY
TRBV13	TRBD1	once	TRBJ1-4	ASSLSPGQGNEKLF
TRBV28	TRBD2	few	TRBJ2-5	ASSRLAGGPQTQY
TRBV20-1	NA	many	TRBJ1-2	SVGRFGGYT
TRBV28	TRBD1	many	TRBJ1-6	ATTWLDRAGSPLH
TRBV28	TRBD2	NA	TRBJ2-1	ASSPRTSGNEQF
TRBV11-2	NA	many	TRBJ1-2	ASSFTGNPNYGYT
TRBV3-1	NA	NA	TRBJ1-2	ASSSNPGGGYT
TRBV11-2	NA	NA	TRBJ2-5	ASSLWVEETQY
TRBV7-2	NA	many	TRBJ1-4	ASSLDRGLSEKLF
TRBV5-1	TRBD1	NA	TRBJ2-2	ASSPRGRMNTGELF
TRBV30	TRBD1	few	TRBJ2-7	AWRALGTGDLGLITYEQY
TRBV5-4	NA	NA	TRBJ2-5	ASSLSQGLETQY
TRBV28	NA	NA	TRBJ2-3	ASSSHPAGGLGSDRTDTQY
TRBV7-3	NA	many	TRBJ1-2	ASSLTPTSYGYT
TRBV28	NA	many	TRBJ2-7	ASKETSTYEQY
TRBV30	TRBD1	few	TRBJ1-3	AWSDRGIFRNTIY
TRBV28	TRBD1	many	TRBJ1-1	ASSPGQVGLSTEAF
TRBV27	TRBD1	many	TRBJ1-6	ASRRMDRVNSPLH
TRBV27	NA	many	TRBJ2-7	ASSLLGLGRYEQY
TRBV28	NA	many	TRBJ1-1	ASSSMNTEAF
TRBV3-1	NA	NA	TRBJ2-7	ASSQADRSSYEQY
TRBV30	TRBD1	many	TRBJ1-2	AWSNSGQGTYGYT
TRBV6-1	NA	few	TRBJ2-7	ASTAALPYEQY
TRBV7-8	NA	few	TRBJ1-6	ASSLSRTGNSPLH
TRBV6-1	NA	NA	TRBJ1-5	ASSLRAPGLSNQPQH
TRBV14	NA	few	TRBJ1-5	ASSHRVSGPQH
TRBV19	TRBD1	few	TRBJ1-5	ASAPGTGFQPQH
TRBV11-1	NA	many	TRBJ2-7	ASSQGGNPPYEQY
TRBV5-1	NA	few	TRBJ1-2	ASSPPGLIYGYT
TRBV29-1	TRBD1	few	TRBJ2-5	SVDWDRPPVETQY
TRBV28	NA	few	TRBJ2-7	ASSSDTASPRLRPYEQY
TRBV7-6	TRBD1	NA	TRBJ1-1	ASSLVSAGQGGLNTEAF
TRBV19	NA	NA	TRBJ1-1	ASSIAMGSTEAF
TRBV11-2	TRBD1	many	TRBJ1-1	ASSFGRGHTEAF
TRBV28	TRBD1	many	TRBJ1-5	ASSFPIQGGNQPQH
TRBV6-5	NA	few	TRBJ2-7	ASSYSGLGSPAYEQY
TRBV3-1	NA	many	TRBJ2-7	ATSEGAGRNEQY
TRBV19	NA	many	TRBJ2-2	ASSPTPGELF
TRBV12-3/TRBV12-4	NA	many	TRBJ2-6	ASRGGNVLT
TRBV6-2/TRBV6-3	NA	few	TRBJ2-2	ASSWRTGPGELF
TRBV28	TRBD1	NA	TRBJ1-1	ASSFFWTGVNPEAF
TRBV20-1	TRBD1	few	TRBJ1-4	SARGGTGNFNEKLF
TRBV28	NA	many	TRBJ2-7	ASSSHRLGWGEQY
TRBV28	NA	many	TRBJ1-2	ASSLQESWGGYGYT
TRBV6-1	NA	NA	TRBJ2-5	ASSEYRKGVQETQY
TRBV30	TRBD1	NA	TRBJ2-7	AWTNGQGHEQY
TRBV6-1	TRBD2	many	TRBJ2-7	ASQLAGGLDEQY